What follows describes a single T cell receptor (beta chain). The target antigen is unknown. CDR3 length: 13 residues. CDR1 is WSHSY and CDR2 is SAAADI in the germline V gene. This entry is derived from a study of T cell responses to AZD1222 COVID-19 vaccine. Notes on the study in general: Clonal diversity may have been underestimated, and the donors were mostly white British, with more females than males.

Produced via immunoSEQ multiplex PCR; TCRdb's table is partial and in-frame only. The sample includes 150,000 or so clones, about 89% of them seen just once. The chain joins TRBV10-2 to TRBJ2-7; 10 nucleotides agree with TRBD2. Sample: peripheral blood, taken 28 days after the second AZD1222 dose. The TCR originated in an adult who received the AZD1222 COVID-19 vaccine. CDR3 in DNA: TGCGTCACTACGGGACTAGCGCGCTACGAGCAGTACTTC. Amino acids: CVTTGLARYEQYF.